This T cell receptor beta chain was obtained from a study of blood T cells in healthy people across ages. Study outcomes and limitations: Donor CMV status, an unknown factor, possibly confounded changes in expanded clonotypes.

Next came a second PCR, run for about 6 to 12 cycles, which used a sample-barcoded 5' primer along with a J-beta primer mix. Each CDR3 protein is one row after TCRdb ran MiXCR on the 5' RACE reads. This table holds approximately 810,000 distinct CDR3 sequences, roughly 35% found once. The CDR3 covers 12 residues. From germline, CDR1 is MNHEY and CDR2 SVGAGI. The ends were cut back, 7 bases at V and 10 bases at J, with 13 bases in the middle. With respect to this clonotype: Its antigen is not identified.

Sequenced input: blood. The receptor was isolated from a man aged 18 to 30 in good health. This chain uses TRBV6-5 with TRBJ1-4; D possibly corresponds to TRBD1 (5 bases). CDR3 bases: TGTGCCAGCACGACCCCCGGGGGAAAACTGTTTTTT. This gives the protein CASTTPGGKLFF.